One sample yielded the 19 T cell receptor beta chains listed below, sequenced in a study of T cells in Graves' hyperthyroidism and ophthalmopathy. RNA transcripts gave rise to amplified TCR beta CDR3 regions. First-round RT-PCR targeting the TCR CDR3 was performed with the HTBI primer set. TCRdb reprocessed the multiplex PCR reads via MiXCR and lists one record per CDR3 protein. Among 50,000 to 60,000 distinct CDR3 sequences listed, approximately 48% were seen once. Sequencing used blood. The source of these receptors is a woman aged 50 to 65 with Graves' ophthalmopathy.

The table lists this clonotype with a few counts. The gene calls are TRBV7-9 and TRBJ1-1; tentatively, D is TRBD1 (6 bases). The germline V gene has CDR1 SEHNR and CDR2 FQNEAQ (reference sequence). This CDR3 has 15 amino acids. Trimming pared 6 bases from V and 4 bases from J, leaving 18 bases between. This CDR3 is CASSFLGGQITEAFF. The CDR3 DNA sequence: TGTGCCAGCAGTTTTTTGGGGGGGCAAATCACTGAAGCTTTCTTT. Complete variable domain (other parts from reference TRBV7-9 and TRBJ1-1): DTGVSQNPRHKITKRGQNVTFRCDPISEHNRLYWYRQTLGQGPEFLTYFQNEAQLEKSRLLSDRFSAERPKGSFSTLEIQRTEQGDSAMYLCASSFLGGQITEAFFGQGTRLTVV.

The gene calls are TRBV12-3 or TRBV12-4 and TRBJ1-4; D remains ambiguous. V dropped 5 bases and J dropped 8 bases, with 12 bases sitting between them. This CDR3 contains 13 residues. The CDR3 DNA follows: TGTGCCAGCAGTCTGGCAGGTCGGGAAAAACTGTTTTTT. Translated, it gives CASSLAGREKLFF.

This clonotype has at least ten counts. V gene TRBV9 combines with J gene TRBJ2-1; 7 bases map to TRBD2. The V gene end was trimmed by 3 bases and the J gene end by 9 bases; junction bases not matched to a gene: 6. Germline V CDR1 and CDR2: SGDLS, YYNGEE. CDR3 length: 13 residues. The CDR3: CASSERLAGEQFF. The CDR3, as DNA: TGTGCCAGCAGCGAAAGACTAGCAGGTGAGCAGTTCTTC.

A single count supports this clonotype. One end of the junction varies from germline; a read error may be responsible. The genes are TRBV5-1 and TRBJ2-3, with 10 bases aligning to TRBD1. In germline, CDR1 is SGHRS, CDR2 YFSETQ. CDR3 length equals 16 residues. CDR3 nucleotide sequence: TGCGTCAGCAGCACTCCCGGGACAGGGGGCACAGATACGCAGTATTTT. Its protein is CVSSTPGTGGTDTQYF.

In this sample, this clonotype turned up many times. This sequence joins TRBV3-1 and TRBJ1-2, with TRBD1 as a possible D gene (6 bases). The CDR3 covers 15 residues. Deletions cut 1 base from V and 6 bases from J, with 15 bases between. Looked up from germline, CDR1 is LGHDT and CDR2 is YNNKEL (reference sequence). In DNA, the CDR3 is TGTGCCAGCAGCCAAGTGGGACACCGGATGGATGGCTACACCTTC. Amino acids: CASSQVGHRMDGYTF.

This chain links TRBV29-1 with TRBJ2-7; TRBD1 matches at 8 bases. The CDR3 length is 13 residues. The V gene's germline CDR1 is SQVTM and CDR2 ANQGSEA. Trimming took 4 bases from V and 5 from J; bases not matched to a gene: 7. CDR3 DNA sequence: TGCAGCGTTGGGACAGGGCTTACTAACGAGCAGTACTTC. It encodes CSVGTGLTNEQYF.

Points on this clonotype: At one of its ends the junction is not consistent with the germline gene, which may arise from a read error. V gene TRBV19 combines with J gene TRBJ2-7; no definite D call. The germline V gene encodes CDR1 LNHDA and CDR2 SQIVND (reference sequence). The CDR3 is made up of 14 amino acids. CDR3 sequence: CAGSGGRFVYEQYF. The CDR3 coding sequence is TGTGCCGGTAGTGGCGGAAGGTTTGTCTACGAGCAGTACTTC.

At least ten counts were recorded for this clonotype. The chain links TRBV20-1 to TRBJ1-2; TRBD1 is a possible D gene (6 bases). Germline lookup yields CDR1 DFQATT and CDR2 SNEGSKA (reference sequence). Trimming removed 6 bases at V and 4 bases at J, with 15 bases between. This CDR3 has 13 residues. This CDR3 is CSAPQGLGYGYTF. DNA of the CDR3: TGCAGTGCCCCGCAGGGGCTGGGCTATGGCTACACCTTC.

The CDR3 protein is CASSVPGQYDGELFF. In nucleotides, the CDR3 is TGTGCCAGTAGCGTGCCGGGACAGTACGACGGGGAGCTGTTTTTT. This chain joins TRBV2 and TRBJ2-2, with 7 bases lining up with TRBD1. In germline, CDR1 is SNHLY, CDR2 FYNNEI. V was pared by 9 bases and J by 7 bases, with 14 bases of the junction left unmatched. This CDR3 spans 15 amino acids.

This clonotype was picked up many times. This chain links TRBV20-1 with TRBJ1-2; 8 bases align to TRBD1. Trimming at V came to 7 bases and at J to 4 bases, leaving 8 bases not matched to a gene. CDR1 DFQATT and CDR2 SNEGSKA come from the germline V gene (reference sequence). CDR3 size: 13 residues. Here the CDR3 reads CSVGQGDSYGYTF. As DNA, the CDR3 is TGCAGTGTTGGACAGGGCGATAGCTATGGCTACACCTTC.

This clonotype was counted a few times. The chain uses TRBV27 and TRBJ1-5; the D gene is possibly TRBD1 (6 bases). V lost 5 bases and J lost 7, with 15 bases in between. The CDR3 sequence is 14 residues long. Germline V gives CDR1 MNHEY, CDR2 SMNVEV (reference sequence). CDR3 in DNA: TGTGCCAGCAGTGATTCGGGGGCCCTACAGCCCCAGCATTTT. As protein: CASSDSGALQPQHF.

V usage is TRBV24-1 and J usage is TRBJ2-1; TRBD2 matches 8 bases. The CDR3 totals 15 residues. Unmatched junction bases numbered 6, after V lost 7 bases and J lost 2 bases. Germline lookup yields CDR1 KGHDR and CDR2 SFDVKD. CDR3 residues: CATSYRGGPYNEQFF. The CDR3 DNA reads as TGTGCCACCAGCTACCGGGGGGGCCCCTACAATGAGCAGTTCTTC.

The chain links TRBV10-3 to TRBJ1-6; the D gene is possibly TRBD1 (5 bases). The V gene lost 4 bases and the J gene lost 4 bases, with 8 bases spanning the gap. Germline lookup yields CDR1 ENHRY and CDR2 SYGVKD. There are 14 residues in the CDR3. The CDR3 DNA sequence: TGTGCCATCAGTGGGACATCATATAATTCACCCCTCCACTTT. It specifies CAISGTSYNSPLHF.

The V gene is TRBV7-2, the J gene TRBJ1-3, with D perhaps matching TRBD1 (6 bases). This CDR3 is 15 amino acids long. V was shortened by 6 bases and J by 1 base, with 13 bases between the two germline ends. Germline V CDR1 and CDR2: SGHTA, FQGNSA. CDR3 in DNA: TGTGCCAGCAGATACGAACAGGGTTCTGGAAACACCATATATTTT. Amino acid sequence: CASRYEQGSGNTIYF.

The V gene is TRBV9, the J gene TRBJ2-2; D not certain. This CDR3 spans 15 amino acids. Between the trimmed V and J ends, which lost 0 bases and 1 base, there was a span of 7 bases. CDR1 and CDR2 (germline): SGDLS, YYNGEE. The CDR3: CASSVAQQNTGELFF. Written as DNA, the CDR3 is TGTGCCAGCAGCGTAGCTCAACAGAACACCGGGGAGCTGTTTTTT.

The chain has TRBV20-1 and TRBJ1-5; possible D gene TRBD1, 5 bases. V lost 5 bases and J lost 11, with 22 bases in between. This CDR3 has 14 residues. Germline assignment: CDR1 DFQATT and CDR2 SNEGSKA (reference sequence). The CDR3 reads CSARPGLAQETQHF. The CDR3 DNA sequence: TGCAGTGCTCGGCCGGGACTAGCGCAAGAGACCCAGCATTTT.

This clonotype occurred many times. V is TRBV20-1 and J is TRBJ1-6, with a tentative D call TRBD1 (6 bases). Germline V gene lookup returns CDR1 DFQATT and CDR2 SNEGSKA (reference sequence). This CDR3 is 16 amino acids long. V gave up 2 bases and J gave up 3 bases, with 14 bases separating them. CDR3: CSARTRARGYNSPLHF. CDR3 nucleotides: TGCAGTGCTAGAACGCGTGCCAGGGGCTATAATTCACCCCTCCACTTT.

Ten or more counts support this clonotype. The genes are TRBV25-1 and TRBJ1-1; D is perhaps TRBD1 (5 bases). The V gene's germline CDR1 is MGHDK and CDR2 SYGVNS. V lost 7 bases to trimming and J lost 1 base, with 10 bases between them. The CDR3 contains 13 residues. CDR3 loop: CASTPDTNTEAFF. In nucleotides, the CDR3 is TGTGCCAGCACCCCGGACACGAACACTGAAGCTTTCTTT.

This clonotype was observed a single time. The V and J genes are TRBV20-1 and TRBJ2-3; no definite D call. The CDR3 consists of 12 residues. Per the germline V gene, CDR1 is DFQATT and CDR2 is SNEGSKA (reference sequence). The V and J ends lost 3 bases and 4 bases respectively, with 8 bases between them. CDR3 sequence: CSASLSADTQYF. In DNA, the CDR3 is TGCAGTGCTAGCCTGAGCGCAGATACGCAGTATTTT.